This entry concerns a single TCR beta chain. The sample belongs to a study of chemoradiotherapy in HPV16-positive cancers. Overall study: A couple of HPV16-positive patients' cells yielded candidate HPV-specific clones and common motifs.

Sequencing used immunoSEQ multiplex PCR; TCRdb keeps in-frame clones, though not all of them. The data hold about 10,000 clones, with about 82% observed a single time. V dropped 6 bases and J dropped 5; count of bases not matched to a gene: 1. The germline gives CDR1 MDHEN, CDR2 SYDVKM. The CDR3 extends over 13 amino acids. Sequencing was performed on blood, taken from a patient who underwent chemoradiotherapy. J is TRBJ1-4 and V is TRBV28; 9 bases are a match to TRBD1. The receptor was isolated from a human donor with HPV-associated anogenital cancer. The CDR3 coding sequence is TGTGCCAGCAGGACAGGGGGGAATGAAAAACTGTTTTTT. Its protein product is CASRTGGNEKLFF.